This T cell receptor (beta chain) is drawn from a study of cytomegalovirus exposure and HLA in healthy donors. Trimming stripped 0 bases from V and 4 bases from J, with 6 bases between. Germline loops: CDR1 SGHAT, CDR2 FQNNGV. This CDR3 has 13 amino acids. Primers included in the PCR were 60 Vbeta and 13 Jbeta primers. Some clones are missing from TCRdb's copy, which holds only in-frame ones; the method was immunoSEQ multiplex PCR. The sample has about 72,000 clones; roughly 74% are singletons. The chain employs TRBV11-2 and TRBJ1-2, with TRBD1 as a possible D gene (5 bases). Sequenced input: PBMCs. The receptor's source is a man aged 35 to 55 in good health and CMV-seronegative. The CDR3 DNA sequence: TGTGCCAGCAGCTTAGATCAGGGCTATGGCTACACCTTC. Protein: CASSLDQGYGYTF.